This entry lists 17 T cell receptor beta chains sequenced from one sample in a study of siplizumab effects on memory and regulatory T cells. Assay used: immunoSEQ multiplex PCR; TCRdb lists only in-frame clones, some missing. This table has 100,000 or so clones, around 94% appearing once. Sequencing was done on a sample of non-Treg CD4+ T cells sorted from blood. All receptors derive from a human donor in good health.

This clone was detected only a few times. The V and J genes are TRBV2 and TRBJ1-1, with unresolved D. V was pared by 3 bases and J by 9 bases, with 8 bases between. CDR3 length: 11 amino acids. Germline CDR1 reads SNHLY; CDR2 reads FYNNEI. The CDR3 here is CASSETHKAFF. The CDR3 coding sequence is TGTGCCAGCAGTGAGACCCATAAAGCTTTCTTT.

The V call is TRBV23-1, the J call TRBJ1-3; D not certain. Being an ORF, TRBV23-1 has a function that is uncertain. Between the trimmed V and J ends, which lost 2 bases and 0 bases, there was a span of 11 bases. This CDR3 has 16 amino acids. The CDR3 nucleotides are TGCGCCAGCAGTCAACTTTCCTCGGTCTCTGGAAACACCATATATTTT. This sequence encodes CASSQLSSVSGNTIYF.

This clone was seen a single time. The chain joins TRBV19 to TRBJ2-7; D is unresolved. V was shortened by 0 bases and J by 2 bases, with 14 bases between the two germline ends. Germline V CDR1 and CDR2: LNHDA, SQIVND (reference sequence). CDR3 length: 16 residues. CDR3 coding DNA: TGTGCCAGTAGTATAGATCGTGGCAGTACAACCTACGAGCAGTACTTC. Protein: CASSIDRGSTTYEQYF.

This chain uses TRBV5-1 with TRBJ1-2; 12 bases line up with TRBD1. In germline, CDR1 is SGHRS, CDR2 YFSETQ. The J segment lost 2 bases and the V segment lost 5 bases, leaving 4 bases of the junction unmatched. The CDR3 has 15 residues. CDR3 region: CASRLGQGANYGYTF. In DNA, the CDR3 is TGCGCCAGCAGACTGGGACAGGGGGCGAACTATGGCTACACCTTC.

The J gene is TRBJ1-2, the V gene TRBV5-4; weak D call: TRBD1 (5 bases). V dropped 4 bases and J dropped 2 bases, with 12 bases sitting between them. This CDR3 spans 14 amino acids. Germline V lookup: CDR1 SGHNT, CDR2 YYREEE (reference sequence). The CDR3 bases are TGTGCCAGCAGCCTCCTGACAGCCAACTATGGCTACACCTTC. The encoded protein is CASSLLTANYGYTF.

J is TRBJ1-3 and V is TRBV2; D gene ambiguous. With 4 bases removed from V and 4 bases from J, the gap between germline ends came to 2 bases. The CDR3 is 11 residues long. Germline V gene sequence: CDR1 SNHLY, CDR2 FYNNEI. Here the CDR3 reads CASSVGNTIYF. DNA for the CDR3: TGTGCCAGCAGTGTGGGAAACACCATATATTTT.

This rearrangement joins TRBV23-1 to TRBJ2-7; D not resolved. TRBV23-1 is labeled an ORF, and its function is uncertain. The CDR3 has 16 amino acids. Trimming removed 4 bases at V and 0 bases at J, with 16 bases between. The CDR3 region has the DNA TGCGCCAGCAGTCTCTCCGGCCCTCAGTCCTCCTACGAGCAGTACTTC. Translated: CASSLSGPQSSYEQYF.

The gene calls are TRBV6-5 and TRBJ2-7; TRBD2 matches at 9 bases. The CDR3 length is 15 residues. The junction had 5 bases not matched to a gene; V was cut back by 5 bases and J by 0 bases. In germline, CDR1 is MNHEY, CDR2 SVGAGI. The CDR3: CASSRLADNSYEQYF. In nucleotides, the CDR3 is TGTGCCAGCAGTCGACTAGCGGATAACTCCTACGAGCAGTACTTC.

The V gene is TRBV30, the J gene TRBJ1-1; perhaps TRBD1 as D (5 bases). Trimming removed 8 bases at V and 4 bases at J, with 11 bases between. CDR3 size: 11 residues. Per germline, CDR1 GTSNPN and CDR2 SVGIG (reference sequence). This CDR3 reads CAVRRGTEAFF. In DNA, the CDR3 is TGTGCCGTAAGGAGGGGCACTGAAGCTTTCTTT.

The chain combines TRBV28 with TRBJ2-3, with 9 bases that match TRBD2. This CDR3 contains 16 residues. The germline V gene has CDR1 MDHEN and CDR2 SYDVKM. The ends lost 10 bases at V and 1 base at J; junction bases unmatched: 12. The CDR3 protein is CATRRFRTSGTDTQYF. CDR3 in DNA: TGTGCCACCCGAAGGTTTCGGACTAGCGGCACAGATACGCAGTATTTT. Supplemented by reference TRBV28 and TRBJ2-3, the full variable domain reads DVKVTQSSRYLVKRTGEKVFLECVQDMDHENMFWYRQDPGLGLRLIYFSYDVKMKEKGDIPEGYSVSREKKERFSLILESASTNQTSMYLCATRRFRTSGTDTQYFGPGTRLTVL.

Here the CDR3 reads CAISPYDGLDQPQHF. The CDR3 DNA sequence: TGTGCCATCAGCCCGTACGATGGGTTGGATCAGCCCCAGCATTTT. V gene TRBV10-3 combines with J gene TRBJ1-5, with D uncertain. Trimming shortened V by 6 bases and J by 5 bases, and 17 bases separated the two germline ends. The CDR3 is 15 residues long. Germline V CDR1 and CDR2: ENHRY, SYGVKD.

The rearrangement uses TRBV18 and TRBJ2-3; the D is unclear. CDR3 length: 13 amino acids. V gave up 1 base and J gave up 0 bases, with 2 bases separating them. Germline V gene lookup returns CDR1 KGHSH and CDR2 LQKENI. The CDR3 nucleotides read TGTGCCAGCTCACCACTTAGCACAGATACGCAGTATTTT. It is translated as CASSPLSTDTQYF.

The CDR3 bases are TGTGCCACCCCAGGGACTCCCGTCTACGAGCAGTACTTC. Its protein product is CATPGTPVYEQYF. The rearrangement uses TRBV27 and TRBJ2-7; TRBD2 might be the D (6 bases). The ends were cut back, 10 bases at V and 3 bases at J, with 16 bases in the middle. CDR1 is MNHEY, CDR2 SMNVEV, per germline (reference sequence). The CDR3 is 13 residues long.

This chain uses TRBV5-1 with TRBJ2-2; tentative D call: TRBD2 (6 bases). The V end lost 1 base, the J end lost 3 bases, and 10 bases lay between the germline ends. Germline CDR1 is SGHRS and CDR2 is YFSETQ. The CDR3 has 15 residues. The CDR3 loop is CASSLKRADTGELFF. The DNA of the CDR3 is TGCGCCAGCAGCTTGAAGCGGGCCGACACCGGGGAGCTGTTTTTT.

The chain has TRBV28 and TRBJ2-7, with TRBD1 matching over 8 bases. V lost 6 bases and J lost 5; bases outside the gene matches: 12. Looked up from germline, CDR1 is MDHEN and CDR2 is SYDVKM. The CDR3 spans 15 residues. DNA of the CDR3: TGTGCCAGCAGCTCCACCGGGACAGGCGGCAACGAGCAGTACTTC. This encodes CASSSTGTGGNEQYF.

V is TRBV25-1 and J is TRBJ2-5, with 11 bases lining up with TRBD2. The CDR3 consists of 16 residues. Germline trimming cut 6 bases from V and 2 bases from J; bases unmatched to any gene: 8. In germline, CDR1 is MGHDK, CDR2 SYGVNS. CDR3 residues: CASRELGTSGQETQYF. The CDR3 bases are TGTGCCAGCAGAGAACTAGGGACTAGCGGTCAAGAGACCCAGTACTTC.

The V and J genes are TRBV6-1 and TRBJ2-7, with D hard to call. CDR3 size: 12 residues. Trimming shortened V by 10 bases and J by 4 bases, and 14 bases separated the two germline ends. Germline V gene sequence: CDR1 MNHNS, CDR2 SASEGT. The CDR3, as DNA: TGTGCCATCATGCCCCCCGATTACGAGCAGTACTTC. This gives the protein CAIMPPDYEQYF.